This TCR beta chain originates from a study of tumor-infiltrating lymphocytes in primary liver carcinoma. CDR1 is SQVTM and CDR2 is ANQGSEA in the germline V gene. This CDR3 has 12 amino acids. Deletions cut 7 bases from V and 4 bases from J, with 13 bases between. The study co-extracted DNA and RNA from 20-30 mg of unsorted bulk tissue. With around 490 ng total RNA as template and a constant-region primer, TCR beta cDNA was made. Slightly modified ARM-PCR, run as three nested multiplex PCR rounds, produced the TCR beta libraries. Researchers ran the first two PCR rounds for roughly 10 cycles each with TRBV1-TRBV30 forward primers and a C-beta reverse primer. TCRdb fed the multiplex PCR reads into MiXCR, producing one record per CDR3 protein. Counted here are approximately 64,000 distinct CDR3 sequences, over 60% occurring once; the ten biggest clones make up approximately 41%. Regarding this clonotype: A read error may explain this, as a much larger clone is one base away.

The V call is TRBV29-1, the J call TRBJ1-2; D remains ambiguous. The sequenced material came from liver tumor tissue from sampling region 4. Described subset: tumor region T4, right-lateral pole. The clonotype was recovered from a man aged 35 to 55 with primary liver carcinoma and hepatitis B virus infection. CDR3 amino acids: CSGKIGSYGYTF. As DNA, the CDR3 is TGCAGCGGGAAGATCGGGTCCTATGGCTACACCTTC.